These T cell receptor beta chains were read from a single sample in a study of shared clonotypes between healthy human individuals. TCRdb's table, derived via immunoSEQ multiplex PCR, lists solely in-frame clones and lacks some. The sample carries approximately 980,000 clones, over 60% recorded once. Source material: memory CD4+ T cells sorted from blood. The source of these receptors is a man between 18 and 35 years old in good health. Both conserved end residues are part of each CDR3. The D gene is left open where the match is weak. A clone size is listed for some rows: how often the clone was seen (once, few, many), or a class if it is expanded.

abundance	v_gene	j_gene	d_gene	CDR3aa	CDR3nt
NA	TRBV7-2	TRBJ2-4	NA	CASSLTKENIQYF	TGTGCCAGCAGCTTAACAAAGGAAAACATTCAGTACTTC
NA	TRBV1	TRBJ2-5	NA	CTSSQGRSGGALETQYF	TGCACCAGCAGCCAAGGGAGAAGCGGGGGGGCCTTGGAGACCCAGTACTTC
NA	TRBV20-1	TRBJ1-6	NA	CSARAPPLHF	TGCAGTGCTAGAGCCCCTCCCCTCCACTTT
few	TRBV11-3	TRBJ2-2	NA	CASRPGPTIGELFF	TGTGCCAGCAGACCGGGACCTACCATCGGGGAGCTGTTTTTT
few	TRBV30	TRBJ1-4	NA	CAWTTDRNNEKLFF	TGTGCCTGGACCACAGACAGGAATAATGAAAAACTGTTTTTT
NA	TRBV11-3	TRBJ2-7	NA	CAAGDDGSWYEQYF	TGTGCCGCAGGGGATGACGGGAGTTGGTACGAGCAGTACTTC
NA	TRBV6-5	TRBJ2-7	NA	CASSYSRAKGYEQYF	TGTGCCAGCAGTTACTCCAGGGCCAAGGGGTACGAGCAGTACTTC
few	TRBV21-1	TRBJ1-5	NA	CASSKEGGRLNQPQHF	TGTGCCAGCAGCAAAGAAGGCGGCAGGTTAAATCAGCCCCAGCATTTT
once	TRBV5-1	TRBJ2-3	NA	CASSFKVTDTQYF	TGCGCCAGCAGCTTTAAAGTCACAGATACGCAGTATTTT
NA	TRBV7-3	TRBJ2-1	TRBD2	CASSPTSGGALEQFF	TGTGCCAGCAGCCCGACTAGCGGGGGAGCTTTAGAGCAGTTCTTC
NA	TRBV5-6	TRBJ2-3	NA	CASSSRTDTQYF	TGTGCCAGCAGCTCCCGTACAGATACGCAGTATTTT
few	TRBV11-2	TRBJ2-5	NA	CASSLTGVETQYF	TGTGCCAGCAGCTTAACCGGGGTTGAGACCCAGTACTTC
NA	TRBV7-9	TRBJ1-1	NA	CASSDQGHEKAFF	TGTGCCAGCAGCGACCAGGGACATGAAAAAGCTTTCTTT
NA	TRBV18	TRBJ1-1	TRBD1	CASSPGTGYEAFF	TGTGCCAGCTCCCCCGGGACAGGTTATGAAGCTTTCTTT
few	TRBV18	TRBJ1-3	NA	CASSRERNTIYF	TGTGCCAGCTCACGGGAGAGAAACACCATATATTTT
few	TRBV20-1	TRBJ2-1	NA	CSAREGPVQFF	TGCAGTGCTAGAGAGGGCCCGGTGCAGTTCTTC
NA	TRBV30	TRBJ2-4	NA	CAWSVQWGAENIQYF	TGTGCCTGGAGTGTACAATGGGGGGCAGAAAACATTCAGTACTTC
NA	TRBV18	TRBJ2-7	TRBD2	CASSPRASGTYEQYF	TGTGCCAGCTCACCACGGGCTAGCGGAACCTACGAGCAGTACTTC
NA	TRBV7-9	TRBJ1-6	NA	CASSHPTGKYSPLHF	TGTGCCAGCAGCCACCCGACAGGAAAGTATTCACCCCTCCACTTT
NA	TRBV7-9	TRBJ2-5	NA	CASSPWTEARETQYF	TGTGCCAGCAGCCCCTGGACCGAAGCCAGGGAGACCCAGTACTTC
NA	TRBV19	TRBJ2-2	NA	CASSSRTGELFF	TGTGCCAGTAGTAGTCGGACCGGGGAGCTGTTTTTT
NA	TRBV29-1	TRBJ2-1	NA	CSVALGSGDYNEQFF	TGCAGCGTTGCCCTGGGGTCAGGTGATTACAATGAGCAGTTCTTC
NA	TRBV6-1	TRBJ2-7	NA	CASSERTSSSYEQYF	TGTGCCAGCAGTGAACGAACCTCCAGCTCCTACGAGCAGTACTTC
NA	TRBV10-2	TRBJ1-2	NA	CASSDWGTNYGYTF	TGCGCCAGCAGTGATTGGGGGACAAACTATGGCTACACCTTC
NA	TRBV7-8	TRBJ2-1	TRBD1	CASSPRGQNNNEQFF	TGTGCCAGCAGCCCCCGGGGACAGAACAACAATGAGCAGTTCTTC
NA	TRBV7-2	TRBJ2-2	NA	CASRRSVDTGELFF	TGTGCCAGCAGGAGAAGTGTAGACACCGGGGAGCTGTTTTTT